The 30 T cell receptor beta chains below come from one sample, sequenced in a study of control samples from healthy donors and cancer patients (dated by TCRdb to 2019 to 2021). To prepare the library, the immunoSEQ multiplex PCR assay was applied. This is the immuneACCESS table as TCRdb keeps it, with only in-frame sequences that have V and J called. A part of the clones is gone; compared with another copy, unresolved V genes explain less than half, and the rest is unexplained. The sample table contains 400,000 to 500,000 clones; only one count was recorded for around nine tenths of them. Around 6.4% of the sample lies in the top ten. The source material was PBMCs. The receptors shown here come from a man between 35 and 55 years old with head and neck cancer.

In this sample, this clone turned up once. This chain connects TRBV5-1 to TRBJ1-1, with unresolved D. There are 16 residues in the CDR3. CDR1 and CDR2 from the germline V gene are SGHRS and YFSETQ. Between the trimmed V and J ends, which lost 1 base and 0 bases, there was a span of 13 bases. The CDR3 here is CASSLPGLRMNTEAFF. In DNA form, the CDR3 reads TGCGCCAGCAGCTTGCCGGGGTTAAGGATGAACACTGAAGCTTTCTTT.

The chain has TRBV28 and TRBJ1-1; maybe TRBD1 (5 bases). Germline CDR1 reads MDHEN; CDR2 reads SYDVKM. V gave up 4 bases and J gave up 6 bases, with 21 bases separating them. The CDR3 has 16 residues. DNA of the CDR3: TGTGCCAGCAGTTCCCCCCGGGGCCCACGAGGCGCTGAAGCTTTCTTT. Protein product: CASSSPRGPRGAEAFF.

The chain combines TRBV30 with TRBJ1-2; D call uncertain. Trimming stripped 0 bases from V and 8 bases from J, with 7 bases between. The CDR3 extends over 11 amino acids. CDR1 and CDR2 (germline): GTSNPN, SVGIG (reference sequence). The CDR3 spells CAWSVVLGYTF. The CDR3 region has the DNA TGTGCCTGGAGTGTCGTCCTGGGCTACACCTTC.

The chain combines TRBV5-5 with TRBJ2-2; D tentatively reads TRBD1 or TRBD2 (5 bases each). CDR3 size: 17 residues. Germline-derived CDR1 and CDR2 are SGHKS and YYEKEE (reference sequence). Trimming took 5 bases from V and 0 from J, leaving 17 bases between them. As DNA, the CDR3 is TGTGCCAGCAGTTTTGGACCCGGGACGACGAACACCGGGGAGCTGTTTTTT. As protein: CASSFGPGTTNTGELFF.

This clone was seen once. The CDR3 nucleotides are TGTGCCAGCAGCGCTCCTAGGACAGTCTATAATTCACCCCTCCACTTT. As protein: CASSAPRTVYNSPLHF. V usage is TRBV11-2 and J usage is TRBJ1-6; D is possibly TRBD1 (6 bases). CDR1 is SGHAT, CDR2 FQNNGV, per germline. The V and J ends lost 5 bases and 3 bases respectively, with 14 bases between them. The CDR3 covers 16 residues.

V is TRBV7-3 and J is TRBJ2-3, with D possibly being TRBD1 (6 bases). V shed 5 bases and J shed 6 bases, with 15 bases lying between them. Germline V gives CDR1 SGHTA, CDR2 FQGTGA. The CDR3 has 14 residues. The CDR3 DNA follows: TGTGCCAGCAGCCCCCGAGGGGGTTCGGATACGCAGTATTTT. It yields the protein CASSPRGGSDTQYF.

Written as DNA, the CDR3 is TGTGCCAGCAGCTTGAGTTACAATGAGCAGTTCTTC. It is translated as CASSLSYNEQFF. V usage is TRBV7-9 and J usage is TRBJ2-1, with D unresolved. Germline CDR1 and CDR2: SEHNR and FQNEAQ (reference sequence). The ends were cut back, 3 bases at V and 4 bases at J, with 4 bases in the middle. This CDR3 is 12 amino acids long.

In DNA form, the CDR3 reads TGTGCCAGCAGTGAAATGGCAGATTTAAGCAATCAGCCCCAGCATTTT. Its protein is CASSEMADLSNQPQHF. The chain uses TRBV2 and TRBJ1-5; D is unclear. V shed 2 bases and J shed 1 base, with 12 bases lying between them. Germline lookup yields CDR1 SNHLY and CDR2 FYNNEI. The CDR3 is 16 residues long.

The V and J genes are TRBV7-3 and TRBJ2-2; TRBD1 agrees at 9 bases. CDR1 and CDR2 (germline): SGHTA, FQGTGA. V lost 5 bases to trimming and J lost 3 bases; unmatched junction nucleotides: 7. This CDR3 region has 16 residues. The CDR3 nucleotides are TGTGCCAGCAGCCCCCGGACAGGGGCGGACACCGGGGAGCTGTTTTTT. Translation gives CASSPRTGADTGELFF.

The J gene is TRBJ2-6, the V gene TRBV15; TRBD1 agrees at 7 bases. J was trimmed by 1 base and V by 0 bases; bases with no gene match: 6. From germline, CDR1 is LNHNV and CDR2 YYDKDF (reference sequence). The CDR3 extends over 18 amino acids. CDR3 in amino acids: CATSRDPGQTSGANVLTF. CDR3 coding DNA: TGTGCCACCAGCAGAGATCCGGGACAGACATCTGGGGCCAACGTCCTGACTTTC.

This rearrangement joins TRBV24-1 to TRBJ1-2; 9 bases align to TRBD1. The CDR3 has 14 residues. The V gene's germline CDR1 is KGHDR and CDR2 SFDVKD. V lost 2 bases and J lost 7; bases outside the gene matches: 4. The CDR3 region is CATSDSGTGFGYTF. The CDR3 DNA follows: TGTGCCACCAGTGATTCCGGGACAGGGTTTGGCTACACCTTC.

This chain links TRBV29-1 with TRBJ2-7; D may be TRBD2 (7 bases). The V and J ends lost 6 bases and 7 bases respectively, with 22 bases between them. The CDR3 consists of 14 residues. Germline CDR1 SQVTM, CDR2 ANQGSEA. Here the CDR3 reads CSVDFGGGRGEQYF. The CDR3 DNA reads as TGCAGCGTGGATTTCGGTGGAGGGAGGGGGGAGCAGTACTTC.

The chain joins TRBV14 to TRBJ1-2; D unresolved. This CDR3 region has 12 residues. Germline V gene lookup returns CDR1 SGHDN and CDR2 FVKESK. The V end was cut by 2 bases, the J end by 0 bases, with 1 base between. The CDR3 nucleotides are TGTGCCAGCAGCCAATCTAACTATGGCTACACCTTC. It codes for CASSQSNYGYTF.

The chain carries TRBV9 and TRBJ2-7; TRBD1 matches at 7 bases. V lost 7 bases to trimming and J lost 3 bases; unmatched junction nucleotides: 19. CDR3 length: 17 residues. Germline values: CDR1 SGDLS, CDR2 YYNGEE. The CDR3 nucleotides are TGTGCCAGCCCACATCGGGGACAGCCATATCCCTACTACGAGCAGTACTTC. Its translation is CASPHRGQPYPYYEQYF.

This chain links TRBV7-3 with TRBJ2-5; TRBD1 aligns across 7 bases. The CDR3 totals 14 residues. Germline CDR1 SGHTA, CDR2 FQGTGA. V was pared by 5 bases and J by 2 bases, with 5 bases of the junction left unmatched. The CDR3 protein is CASSPGGGQETQYF. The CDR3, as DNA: TGTGCCAGCAGCCCAGGGGGTGGTCAAGAGACCCAGTACTTC.

In nucleotides, the CDR3 is TGCGCCAGCAGCCAAGATTACGGGTTTTCGGAGACCCAGTACTTC. The encoded protein is CASSQDYGFSETQYF. V gene TRBV4-3 combines with J gene TRBJ2-5; D unclear. CDR3 length equals 15 residues. Germline loops: CDR1 LGHNA, CDR2 YSLEER. The V gene lost 0 bases and the J gene lost 5 bases, with 13 bases spanning the gap.

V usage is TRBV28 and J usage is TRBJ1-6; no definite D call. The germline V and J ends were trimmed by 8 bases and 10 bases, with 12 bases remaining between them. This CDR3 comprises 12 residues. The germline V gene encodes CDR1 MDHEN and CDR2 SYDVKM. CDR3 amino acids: CASWTPESPLHF. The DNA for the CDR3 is TGTGCCAGCTGGACCCCCGAGTCACCCCTCCACTTT. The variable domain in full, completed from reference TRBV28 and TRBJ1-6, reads DVKVTQSSRYLVKRTGEKVFLECVQDMDHENMFWYRQDPGLGLRLIYFSYDVKMKEKGDIPEGYSVSREKKERFSLILESASTNQTSMYLCASWTPESPLHFGNGTRLTVT.

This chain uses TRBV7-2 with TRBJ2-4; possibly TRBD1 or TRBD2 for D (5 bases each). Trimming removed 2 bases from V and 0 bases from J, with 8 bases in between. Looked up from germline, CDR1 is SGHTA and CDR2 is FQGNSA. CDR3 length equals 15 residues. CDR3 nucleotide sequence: TGTGCCAGCAGCTTAATGGGGGTAGCCAAAAACATTCAGTACTTC. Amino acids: CASSLMGVAKNIQYF.

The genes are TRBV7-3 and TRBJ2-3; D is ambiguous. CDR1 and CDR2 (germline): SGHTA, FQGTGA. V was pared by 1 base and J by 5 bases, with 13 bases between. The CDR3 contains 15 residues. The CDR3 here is CASSLSLGVGDTQYF. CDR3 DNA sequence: TGTGCCAGCAGCTTAAGTCTGGGCGTAGGAGATACGCAGTATTTT.

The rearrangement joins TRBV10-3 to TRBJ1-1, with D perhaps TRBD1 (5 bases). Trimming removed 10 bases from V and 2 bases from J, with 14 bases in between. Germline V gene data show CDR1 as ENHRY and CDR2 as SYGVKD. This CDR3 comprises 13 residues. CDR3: CATQGQGNTEAFF. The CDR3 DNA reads TGTGCCACCCAAGGGCAGGGAAACACTGAAGCTTTCTTT.

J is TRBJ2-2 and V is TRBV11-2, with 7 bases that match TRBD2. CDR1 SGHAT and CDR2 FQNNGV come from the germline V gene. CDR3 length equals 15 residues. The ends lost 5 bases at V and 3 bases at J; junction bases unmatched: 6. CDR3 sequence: CASSRQRGDTGELFF. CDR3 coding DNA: TGTGCCAGCAGCCGTCAGCGGGGAGACACCGGGGAGCTGTTTTTT. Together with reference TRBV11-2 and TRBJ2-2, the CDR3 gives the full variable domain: EAGVAQSPRYKIIEKRQSVAFWCNPISGHATLYWYQQILGQGPKLLIQFQNNGVVDDSQLPKDRFSAERLKGVDSTLKIQPAKLEDSAVYLCASSRQRGDTGELFFGEGSRLTVL.

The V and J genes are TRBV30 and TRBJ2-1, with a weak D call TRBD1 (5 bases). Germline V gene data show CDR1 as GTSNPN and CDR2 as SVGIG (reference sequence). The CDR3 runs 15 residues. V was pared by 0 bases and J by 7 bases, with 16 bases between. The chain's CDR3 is CAWSVLRGDKNEQFF. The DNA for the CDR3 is TGTGCCTGGAGTGTTTTAAGGGGCGATAAAAATGAGCAGTTCTTC.

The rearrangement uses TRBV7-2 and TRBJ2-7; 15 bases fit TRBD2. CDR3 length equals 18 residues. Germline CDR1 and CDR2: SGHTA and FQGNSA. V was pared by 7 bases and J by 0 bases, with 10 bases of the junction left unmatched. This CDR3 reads CASIDRGLAGGFSYEQYF. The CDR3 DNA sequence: TGTGCCAGCATCGACAGGGGACTAGCGGGGGGATTCTCCTACGAGCAGTACTTC.

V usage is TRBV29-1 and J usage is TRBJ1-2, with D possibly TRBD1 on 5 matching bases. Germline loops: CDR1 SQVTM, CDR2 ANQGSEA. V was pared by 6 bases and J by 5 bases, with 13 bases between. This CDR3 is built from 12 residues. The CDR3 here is CSVKTDFYGYTF. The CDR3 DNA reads TGCAGCGTCAAGACAGACTTTTATGGCTACACCTTC.

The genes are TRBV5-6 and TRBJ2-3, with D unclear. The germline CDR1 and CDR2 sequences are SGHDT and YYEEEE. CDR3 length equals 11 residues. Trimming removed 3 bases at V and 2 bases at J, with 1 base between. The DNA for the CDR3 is TGTGCCAGCAGCTCCACAGATACGCAGTATTTT. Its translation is CASSSTDTQYF.

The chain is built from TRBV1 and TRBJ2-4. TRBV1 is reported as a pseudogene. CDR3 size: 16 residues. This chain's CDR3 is CTSSQEASPDRDIQYF. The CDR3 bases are TGCACCAGCAGCCAAGAGGCCTCCCCCGATAGGGACATTCAGTACTTC.

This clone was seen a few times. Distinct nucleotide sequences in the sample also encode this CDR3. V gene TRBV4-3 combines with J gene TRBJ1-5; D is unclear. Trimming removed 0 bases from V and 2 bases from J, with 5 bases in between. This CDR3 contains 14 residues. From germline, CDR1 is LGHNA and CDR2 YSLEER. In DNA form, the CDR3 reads TGCGCCAGCAGCCAAGACGATGGCAATCAGCCCCAGCATTTT. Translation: CASSQDDGNQPQHF.

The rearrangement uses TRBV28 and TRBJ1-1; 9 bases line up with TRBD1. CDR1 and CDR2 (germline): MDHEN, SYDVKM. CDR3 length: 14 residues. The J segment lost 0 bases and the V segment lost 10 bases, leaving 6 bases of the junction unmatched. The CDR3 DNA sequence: TGTGCCATCTCACAGGGGGCCCTGAACACTGAAGCTTTCTTT. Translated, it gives CAISQGALNTEAFF. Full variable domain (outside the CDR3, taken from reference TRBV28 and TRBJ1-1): DVKVTQSSRYLVKRTGEKVFLECVQDMDHENMFWYRQDPGLGLRLIYFSYDVKMKEKGDIPEGYSVSREKKERFSLILESASTNQTSMYLCAISQGALNTEAFFGQGTRLTVV.

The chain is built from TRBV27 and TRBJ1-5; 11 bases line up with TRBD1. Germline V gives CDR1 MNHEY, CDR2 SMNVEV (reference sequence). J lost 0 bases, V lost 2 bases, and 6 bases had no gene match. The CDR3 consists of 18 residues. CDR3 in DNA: TGTGCCAGCAGTTTAGGGACAGGGGGAAGCTATAGCAATCAGCCCCAGCATTTT. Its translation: CASSLGTGGSYSNQPQHF.

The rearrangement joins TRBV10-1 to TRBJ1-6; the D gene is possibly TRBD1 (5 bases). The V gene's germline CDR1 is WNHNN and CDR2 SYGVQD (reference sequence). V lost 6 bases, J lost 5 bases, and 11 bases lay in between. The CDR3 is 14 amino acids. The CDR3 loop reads CASRQTDDNSPLHF. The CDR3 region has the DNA TGCGCCAGCAGACAGACAGACGATAATTCACCCCTCCACTTT.